Listed below are T cell receptor beta chains from one sample, sequenced in a study of CD8 T cells in ankylosing spondylitis. TCRdb reanalysed the 5' RACE reads using MiXCR and keeps one entry per CDR3 protein. The sample carries approximately 550,000 distinct CDR3 sequences, roughly 12% recorded once. Sample: blood, either unsorted or a sorted T cell fraction (not recorded which). The receptors shown here come from a male donor with ankylosing spondylitis. Each CDR3 is given with its conserved first and last residue.

j_call	v_call	cdr3_aa
TRBJ1-1	TRBV19	CASSIGTGSEAFF
TRBJ2-1	TRBV7-2	CASSLEAENEQFF
TRBJ1-6	TRBV12-3/TRBV12-4	CASSFLEWNSPLHF
TRBJ2-6	TRBV5-1	CASSSTQVQGVGANVLTF
TRBJ2-2	TRBV7-7	CASNLGTAAAGELFF
TRBJ2-3	TRBV5-1	CASRKTGAGDTQYF
TRBJ1-2	TRBV5-6	CASSRAAVDGYTF
TRBJ2-5	TRBV12-3/TRBV12-4	CASSSQTGTGSETQYF
TRBJ2-1	TRBV20-1	CSARWQLNEQFF
TRBJ2-2	TRBV7-2	CASSLSGLRGGELFF
TRBJ1-1	TRBV12-3/TRBV12-4	CASSLERGLAFF
TRBJ1-2	TRBV29-1	CSARLSTGFEGYTF
TRBJ2-3	TRBV29-1	CSAGISKDTQYF
TRBJ1-1	TRBV25-1	CASGEPGGTEAFF
TRBJ2-7	TRBV20-1	CSANPIGIRSYEQYF
TRBJ1-1	TRBV24-1	CATSVPGGTEAFF
TRBJ2-1	TRBV7-9	CASSFGTINNEQFF
TRBJ2-3	TRBV5-1	CASSLGLAGDTDTQYF
TRBJ2-2	TRBV5-1	CASREGQAAGELFF
TRBJ2-2	TRBV5-6	CASSLIGGEPGELFF
TRBJ1-1	TRBV20-1	CSATVARTGRSEAFF
TRBJ1-2	TRBV11-2	CASSLDWDRGAYGYTF
TRBJ1-1	TRBV3-1	CASSLRPGLSFGTEAFF
TRBJ2-5	TRBV29-1	CSVETGVETQYF
TRBJ2-7	TRBV5-1	CASSFRGLDEQYF
TRBJ2-5	TRBV7-2	CASSPGVSLQETQYF
TRBJ2-6	TRBV7-9	CASTIGGAGANVLTF
TRBJ2-5	TRBV20-1	CSAADRAAETQYF
TRBJ2-1	TRBV5-5	CASSYGRSAYNEQFF
TRBJ1-1	TRBV27	CASSTTLMSEAFF
TRBJ2-1	TRBV12-3/TRBV12-4	CASSPPGPGISYNEQFF
TRBJ2-1	TRBV10-1	CASSDNRGWNNEQFF
TRBJ1-2	TRBV5-1	CASSFTTGTDGYTF
TRBJ2-5	TRBV20-1	CSASLEETQYF
TRBJ2-3	TRBV6-2/TRBV6-3	CASSTRGPDTQYF
TRBJ1-2	TRBV5-1	CATQEGTGGYGYTF
TRBJ2-7	TRBV10-3	CAISKASGRSSYEQYF
TRBJ1-5	TRBV12-3/TRBV12-4	CASSLVGRGPLQPQHF
TRBJ2-7	TRBV13	CASSLRLAGTYEQYF
TRBJ1-6	TRBV5-1	CASTIRSGTGNSPLHF
TRBJ2-1	TRBV5-1	CASSLGSFGVADEQFF
TRBJ1-6	TRBV19	CASSNHPGQGMPPLHF
TRBJ2-1	TRBV7-8	CASSLMGNEQFF
TRBJ2-3	TRBV7-2	CASSPAAGGFGDTQYF
TRBJ1-1	TRBV20-1	CSARGPPWQGDGTEAFF
TRBJ2-1	TRBV30	CAWIAGEPYNEQFF
TRBJ2-3	TRBV11-2	CASSFSSPPDTQYF
TRBJ1-2	TRBV18	CASSPENEYGYTF
TRBJ2-5	TRBV24-1	CATSLGTAYQETQYF